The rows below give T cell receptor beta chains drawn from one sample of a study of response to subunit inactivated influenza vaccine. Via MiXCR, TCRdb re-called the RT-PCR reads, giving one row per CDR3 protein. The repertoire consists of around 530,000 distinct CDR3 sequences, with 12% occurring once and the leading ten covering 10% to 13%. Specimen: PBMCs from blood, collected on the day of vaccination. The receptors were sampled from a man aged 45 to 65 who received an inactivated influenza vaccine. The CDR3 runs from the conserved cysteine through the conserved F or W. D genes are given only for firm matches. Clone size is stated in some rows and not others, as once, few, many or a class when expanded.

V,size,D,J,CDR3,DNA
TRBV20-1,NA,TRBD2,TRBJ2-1,CSARGVAGIRGDEQFF,TGCAGTGCTAGAGGGGTAGCGGGAATAAGAGGGGATGAGCAGTTCTTC
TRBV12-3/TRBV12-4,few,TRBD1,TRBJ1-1,CASSLGQGGGTEAFF,TGTGCCAGCAGTCTAGGACAGGGAGGAGGCACTGAAGCTTTCTTT
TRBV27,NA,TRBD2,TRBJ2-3,CASSLSLAGPMSTDTQYF,TGTGCCAGCAGTTTATCCCTAGCGGGGCCGATGAGCACAGATACGCAGTATTTT
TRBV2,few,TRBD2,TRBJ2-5,CASSLSGTSGRNTETQYF,TGTGCCAGCAGTCTTTCCGGGACTAGCGGGAGGAACACCGAGACCCAGTACTTC
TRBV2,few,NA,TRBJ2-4,CASSALPPGQNIQYF,TGTGCCAGCAGCGCCTTACCTCCGGGTCAAAACATTCAGTACTTC
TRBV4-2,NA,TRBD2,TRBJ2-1,CASSQGPSLAGVGYNEQFF,TGTGCCAGCAGCCAAGGACCTTCTCTAGCGGGAGTCGGATACAATGAGCAGTTCTTC
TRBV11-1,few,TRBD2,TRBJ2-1,CASSLAQLAHYNEQFF,TGTGCCAGCAGCTTAGCGCAACTAGCGCACTACAATGAGCAGTTCTTC
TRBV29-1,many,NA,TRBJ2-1,CSAPSFAPNEQFF,TGCAGCGCGCCCAGCTTTGCCCCCAATGAGCAGTTCTTC
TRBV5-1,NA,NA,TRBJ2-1,CASSLPRDFEFNEQFF,TGCGCCAGCAGCTTGCCCCGGGACTTCGAGTTCAATGAGCAGTTCTTC
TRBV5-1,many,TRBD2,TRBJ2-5,CASRLSGEGTQYF,TGCGCCAGCAGACTTAGCGGGGAAGGGACCCAGTACTTC
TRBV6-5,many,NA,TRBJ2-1,CASSYFGSYNEQFF,TGTGCCAGCAGTTACTTCGGCTCCTACAATGAGCAGTTCTTC
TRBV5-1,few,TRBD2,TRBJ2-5,CASSIRLAGVPRETQYF,TGCGCCAGCAGCATTCGACTAGCGGGGGTCCCGAGGGAGACCCAGTACTTC
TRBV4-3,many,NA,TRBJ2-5,CASSQDFGSEETQYF,TGCGCCAGCAGCCAAGATTTCGGGTCTGAAGAGACCCAGTACTTC
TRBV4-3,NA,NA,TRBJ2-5,CASSQAREETQYF,TGCGCCAGCAGCCAAGCTAGGGAAGAGACCCAGTACTTC
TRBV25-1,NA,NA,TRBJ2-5,CASSDPVVRETQYF,TGTGCCAGCAGTGACCCCGTGGTACGGGAGACCCAGTACTTC
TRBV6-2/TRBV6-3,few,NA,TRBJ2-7,CASSYSARDLWDF,TGTGCCAGCAGTTACTCCGCCCGGGACCTCTGGGACTTC
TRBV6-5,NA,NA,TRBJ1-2,CASSSHSMVLYGYTF,TGTGCCAGCAGTTCGCATTCGATGGTCCTTTATGGCTACACCTTC
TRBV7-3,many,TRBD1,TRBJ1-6,CASSSGQGRHSPLHF,TGTGCCAGCAGCTCCGGACAGGGAAGGCATTCACCCCTCCACTTT
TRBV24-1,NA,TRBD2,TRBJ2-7,CATSDSGGPREEQYF,TGTGCCACCAGTGATAGCGGGGGGCCCCGAGAGGAGCAGTACTTC
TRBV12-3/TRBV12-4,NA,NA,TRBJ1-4,CASSLSRTAVEKLFF,TGTGCCAGCAGTTTATCTCGGACTGCTGTTGAAAAACTGTTTTTT
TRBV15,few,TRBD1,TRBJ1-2,CATSGWTGFNYGYTF,TGTGCCACCAGCGGTTGGACAGGGTTTAACTATGGCTACACCTTC
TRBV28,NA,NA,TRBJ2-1,CASRATRVEQFF,TGTGCCAGCAGAGCGACTAGGGTTGAGCAGTTCTTC
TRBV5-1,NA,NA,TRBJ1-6,CASSLEPVGHNSPLHF,TGCGCCAGCAGCTTGGAGCCAGTAGGTCATAATTCACCCCTCCACTTT